This T cell receptor beta chain is from a study of CD8 T cells in ankylosing spondylitis. Study observations and caveats: Ankylosing spondylitis blood appeared to carry a characteristic TCR beta motif of roughly eight highly homologous variants. Disease-linked clones displayed a CD8+ phenotype and appeared relatively rarely in peripheral blood.

Germline V gives CDR1 SQVTM, CDR2 ANQGSEA. This CDR3 comprises 11 residues. V lost 8 bases and J 8 bases, leaving 13 bases between the germline ends. This clonotype was seen at least ten times. The antigen remains unidentified. TCR beta libraries were made by quantitative 5'-RACE with molecular barcodes. Using its own MiXCR run on the 5' RACE reads, TCRdb lists one record per CDR3 protein. The sample records 200,000 to 250,000 distinct CDR3 sequences, about 10% being singletons. Sequencing input: blood, either unsorted or a sorted T cell fraction (not recorded which). The rearrangement links TRBV29-1 to TRBJ2-1; D perhaps matches TRBD2 (5 bases). The TCR sequence derives from a male donor with ankylosing spondylitis or in good health (not recorded which). CDR3 protein: CSYEWRDEQFF. The CDR3 DNA reads as TGCAGCTATGAATGGCGGGATGAGCAGTTCTTC.